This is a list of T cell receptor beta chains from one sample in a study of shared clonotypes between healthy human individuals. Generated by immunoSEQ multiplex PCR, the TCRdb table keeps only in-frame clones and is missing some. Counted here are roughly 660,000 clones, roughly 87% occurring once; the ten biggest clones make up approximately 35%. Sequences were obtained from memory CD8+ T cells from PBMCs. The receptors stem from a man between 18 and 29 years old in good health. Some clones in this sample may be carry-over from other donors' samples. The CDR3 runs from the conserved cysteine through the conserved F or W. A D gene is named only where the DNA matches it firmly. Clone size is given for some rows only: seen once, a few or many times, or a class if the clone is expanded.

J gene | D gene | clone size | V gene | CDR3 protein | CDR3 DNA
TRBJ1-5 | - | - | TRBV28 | CASRIGDNNQPQHF | TGTGCCAGCAGAATCGGGGATAACAATCAGCCCCAGCATTTT
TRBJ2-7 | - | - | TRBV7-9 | CASSFGTREQYF | TGTGCCAGCAGCTTTGGGACAAGAGAGCAGTACTTC
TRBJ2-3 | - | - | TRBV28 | CASSPPPKGWGPDTQYF | TGTGCCAGCAGCCCTCCCCCCAAGGGTTGGGGGCCAGATACGCAGTATTTT
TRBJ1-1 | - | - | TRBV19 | CASSMQPGIFTEAFF | TGTGCCAGTAGTATGCAGCCAGGAATTTTCACTGAAGCTTTCTTT
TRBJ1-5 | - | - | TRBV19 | CASRELSDQPQHF | TGTGCCAGTAGGGAACTAAGCGATCAGCCCCAGCATTTT
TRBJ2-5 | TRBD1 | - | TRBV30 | CAWNGQAETQYF | TGTGCCTGGAACGGACAGGCAGAGACCCAGTACTTC
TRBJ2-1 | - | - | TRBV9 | CASSARLVNEQFF | TGTGCCAGCAGCGCAAGACTAGTCAATGAGCAGTTCTTC
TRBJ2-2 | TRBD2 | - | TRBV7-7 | CASSYRLASGELFF | TGTGCCAGCAGCTACCGACTAGCGTCGGGGGAGCTGTTTTTT
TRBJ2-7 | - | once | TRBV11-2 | CASSFSTIYEQYF | TGTGCCAGCAGCTTTTCTACGATCTACGAGCAGTACTTC
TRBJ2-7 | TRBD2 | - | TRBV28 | CASSLLAGDPYEQYF | TGTGCCAGCAGCCTACTAGCGGGAGATCCCTACGAGCAGTACTTC